These 30 T cell receptor beta chains originate from one sample sequenced in a study of cytomegalovirus exposure and HLA in healthy donors. 13 Jbeta primers and 60 Vbeta primers were used for the PCR. The table came from immunoSEQ multiplex PCR; TCRdb's copy has only in-frame clones and leaves some out. The sample contains over 100,000 clones, more than 60% of which appear only once. The specimen sequenced was PBMCs. These TCRs come from a woman aged 35 to 49 in good health and CMV-seropositive.

The chain uses TRBV4-1 and TRBJ2-7, with 10 positions matching TRBD1. The ends lost 0 bases at V and 4 bases at J; junction bases unmatched: 0. The CDR3 extends over 14 amino acids. The germline gives CDR1 MGHRA, CDR2 YSYEKL. The CDR3 here is CASSQEGQGYEQYF. The CDR3 DNA follows: TGCGCCAGCAGCCAAGAGGGACAGGGGTACGAGCAGTACTTC.

With respect to this clone: One junction end does not reproduce the germline sequence, and a read error may be involved. The CDR3 bases are TGTGCTAGCAGCTCCGGGATCATCGGCGAGCAGTACTTC. Translating it yields CASSSGIIGEQYF. The V call is TRBV7-7, the J call TRBJ2-7, with TRBD2 as a possible D gene (5 bases). The CDR3 has 13 amino acids. CDR1 and CDR2 from the germline V gene are SSHAT and FNYEAQ (reference sequence).

This clone has just a few counts. The chain combines TRBV5-4 with TRBJ2-5; the D gene is possibly TRBD1 (6 bases). The V and J ends lost 4 bases and 4 bases respectively, with 14 bases between them. Per the germline V gene, CDR1 is SGHNT and CDR2 is YYREEE (reference sequence). The CDR3 has 14 residues. The CDR3 reads CASSGGQIPETQYF. Written as DNA, the CDR3 is TGTGCCAGCAGCGGAGGACAGATCCCAGAGACCCAGTACTTC.

The V gene is TRBV25-1, the J gene TRBJ2-7; 7 bases map to TRBD1. With 1 base clipped from V and 4 bases from J, the junction kept 7 bases outside the gene matches. The CDR3 is 15 residues long. Germline CDR1 reads MGHDK; CDR2 reads SYGVNS. CDR3: CASSESTGALYEQYF. The DNA for the CDR3 is TGTGCCAGCAGTGAATCAACAGGGGCCCTGTACGAGCAGTACTTC.

The gene calls are TRBV7-2 and TRBJ2-3; a weak D match, TRBD2 (6 bases). Between the trimmed V and J ends, which lost 5 bases and 2 bases, there was a span of 14 bases. Germline-derived CDR1 and CDR2 are SGHTA and FQGNSA. The length of the CDR3 is 15 residues. The CDR3 nucleotides read TGTGCCAGCAGCACCACGGCGGGGCACACAGATACGCAGTATTTT. The encoded protein is CASSTTAGHTDTQYF.

The genes are TRBV6-5 and TRBJ1-3; D gene unclear. Trimming stripped 6 bases from V and 0 bases from J, with 12 bases between. Looked up from germline, CDR1 is MNHEY and CDR2 is SVGAGI. CDR3 length: 15 residues. The CDR3 coding sequence is TGTGCCAGCAGCTTAACTCCGAGCTCTGGAAACACCATATATTTT. Its translation is CASSLTPSSGNTIYF.

This clone was seen once. This rearrangement joins TRBV27 to TRBJ2-5, with unresolved D. V dropped 5 bases and J dropped 1 base, with 11 bases sitting between them. The CDR3 runs 14 residues. CDR1 MNHEY and CDR2 SMNVEV come from the germline V gene (reference sequence). The CDR3 DNA is TGTGCCAGCAGTGTCAAGCGATTCCAAGAGACCCAGTACTTC. Translating it yields CASSVKRFQETQYF.

V usage is TRBV6-1 and J usage is TRBJ1-2, with D tentatively TRBD1 (6 bases). The V gene's germline CDR1 is MNHNS and CDR2 SASEGT. V lost 2 bases and J 3 bases, leaving 13 bases between the germline ends. This CDR3 contains 15 residues. The CDR3 region is CASSEQGIDHYGYTF. DNA for the CDR3: TGTGCCAGCAGTGAACAGGGGATAGATCACTATGGCTACACCTTC.

This clone has a handful of counts. V is TRBV5-1 and J is TRBJ2-2, with TRBD2 identical over 13 bases. The ends lost 4 bases at V and 6 bases at J; junction bases unmatched: 6. CDR3 length: 16 residues. Per germline, CDR1 SGHRS and CDR2 YFSETQ. DNA of the CDR3: TGCGCCAGCAGCCGCGGACTAGCGGGAGAAGCCGGGGAGCTGTTTTTT. Translating gives CASSRGLAGEAGELFF.

This clone was found once. The genes are TRBV7-9 and TRBJ2-7; 7 nucleotides line up with TRBD2. J gave up 3 bases and V 3 bases, and 8 bases lay outside the gene matches. The CDR3 sequence is 15 residues long. The germline V gene has CDR1 SEHNR and CDR2 FQNEAQ (reference sequence). The CDR3 loop is CASSFGGLGYYEQYF. Here the CDR3 DNA reads TGTGCCAGCAGCTTTGGAGGACTAGGTTACTACGAGCAGTACTTC. The whole variable domain, remainder taken from reference TRBV7-9 and TRBJ2-7, is DTGVSQNPRHKITKRGQNVTFRCDPISEHNRLYWYRQTLGQGPEFLTYFQNEAQLEKSRLLSDRFSAERPKGSFSTLEIQRTEQGDSAMYLCASSFGGLGYYEQYFGPGTRLTVT.

J is TRBJ2-3 and V is TRBV2; 7 bases line up with TRBD2. Germline CDR1 reads SNHLY; CDR2 reads FYNNEI. The junction had 8 bases not matched to a gene; V was cut back by 1 base and J by 4 bases. The CDR3 runs 16 residues. The CDR3 loop reads CASSEGTQGGADTQYF. The CDR3 DNA is TGTGCCAGCAGTGAAGGGACCCAGGGAGGGGCAGATACGCAGTATTTT.

This clone was counted once. J is TRBJ1-3 and V is TRBV5-1; D is uncertain. V lost 3 bases and J 0 bases, leaving 10 bases between the germline ends. Germline V gene data show CDR1 as SGHRS and CDR2 as YFSETQ. The CDR3 runs 15 residues. CDR3 protein: CASSSARGSGNTIYF. CDR3 DNA sequence: TGCGCCAGCAGCTCTGCCCGCGGCTCTGGAAACACCATATATTTT. Supplemented by reference TRBV5-1 and TRBJ1-3, the full variable domain reads KAGVTQTPRYLIKTRGQQVTLSCSPISGHRSVSWYQQTPGQGLQFLFEYFSETQRNKGNFPGRFSGRQFSNSRSEMNVSTLELGDSALYLCASSSARGSGNTIYFGEGSWLTVV.

There are a few counts of this clone. This chain joins TRBV15 and TRBJ2-1; tentatively, D is TRBD2 (6 bases). Deletions cut 1 base from V and 3 bases from J, with 13 bases between. Germline V lookup: CDR1 LNHNV, CDR2 YYDKDF (reference sequence). The CDR3 has 16 residues. Here the CDR3 reads CATSRVEGEIYNEQFF. CDR3 DNA: TGTGCCACCAGCAGAGTGGAGGGAGAAATCTACAATGAGCAGTTCTTC.

V gene TRBV7-9 combines with J gene TRBJ2-3, with D possibly TRBD2 on 5 matching bases. Germline loops: CDR1 SEHNR, CDR2 FQNEAQ (reference sequence). V lost 6 bases to trimming and J lost 6 bases, with 10 bases between them. The CDR3 covers 12 residues. The DNA of the CDR3 is TGTGCCAGCAGAGAAGGAGGCGATACGCAGTATTTT. It encodes CASREGGDTQYF.

This chain joins TRBV28 and TRBJ2-7; 7 bases are shared with TRBD2. Germline CDR1 is MDHEN and CDR2 is SYDVKM. This CDR3 is 15 amino acids long. V trimming: 0 bases; J trimming: 0 bases; junction bases outside the gene matches: 2. The DNA of the CDR3 is TGTGCCAGCAGTTTATGGCTAGCGGACTCCTACGAGCAGTACTTC. Its translation is CASSLWLADSYEQYF.

V usage is TRBV10-2 and J usage is TRBJ2-3, with D uncertain. The CDR3 totals 13 residues. Trimming took off 0 bases at V and 9 bases at J, with 10 bases between the two ends. Germline V gene sequence: CDR1 WSHSY, CDR2 SAAADI. The CDR3 DNA follows: TGCGCCAGCAGTGAGTCGGGTGACTCCACGCAGTATTTT. Its protein product is CASSESGDSTQYF.

The CDR3 nucleotides are TGTGCCAGCAGCCCGTGGACAGCGTCAATAAATCAGCCCCAGCATTTT. Its protein product is CASSPWTASINQPQHF. The chain is built from TRBV5-6 and TRBJ1-5; possibly TRBD1 for D (6 bases). Deletions cut 4 bases from V and 4 bases from J, with 18 bases between. The CDR3 length is 16 residues. Germline V lookup: CDR1 SGHDT, CDR2 YYEEEE. Supplemented by reference TRBV5-6 and TRBJ1-5, the full variable domain reads DAGVTQSPTHLIKTRGQQVTLRCSPKSGHDTVSWYQQALGQGPQFIFQYYEEEERQRGNFPDRFSGHQFPNYSSELNVNALLLGDSALYLCASSPWTASINQPQHFGDGTRLSIL.

This chain joins TRBV28 and TRBJ1-3; 7 bases map to TRBD1. The ends lost 8 bases at V and 4 bases at J; junction bases unmatched: 5. Germline V lookup: CDR1 MDHEN, CDR2 SYDVKM. This CDR3 region has 13 residues. This chain's CDR3 is CASAGTAGNTIYF. The CDR3 region has the DNA TGTGCCAGCGCGGGGACAGCCGGAAACACCATATATTTT.

This chain links TRBV6-5 with TRBJ2-7; 8 bases match TRBD1. The CDR3 is 12 residues long. From germline, CDR1 is MNHEY and CDR2 SVGAGI. V shed 5 bases and J 5 bases; nucleotides not matched to a gene: 2. The CDR3 DNA follows: TGTGCCAGCAGTGAGGACAGGGACGAGCAGTACTTC. Translation gives CASSEDRDEQYF.

The J gene is TRBJ2-5, the V gene TRBV9; TRBD2 matches 11 bases. Trimming took 0 bases from V and 2 from J; bases not matched to a gene: 6. CDR1 SGDLS and CDR2 YYNGEE come from the germline V gene. The CDR3 covers 17 residues. CDR3 in DNA: TGTGCCAGCAGCGTAGCTACTAGCGGGGGCTTTCAAGAGACCCAGTACTTC. Amino acid sequence: CASSVATSGGFQETQYF.

This clone is a singleton in its sample. The rearrangement links TRBV7-9 to TRBJ2-7; D gene ambiguous. The CDR3 length is 13 residues. The germline V and J ends were trimmed by 2 bases and 4 bases, with 9 bases remaining between them. Germline V gives CDR1 SEHNR, CDR2 FQNEAQ (reference sequence). The CDR3 nucleotides are TGTGCCAGCAGCTTATCACAGTCTTACGAGCAGTACTTC. This codes for CASSLSQSYEQYF.

A few counts support this clone. This chain uses TRBV11-3 with TRBJ1-5, with D maybe TRBD1 (5 bases). The V gene lost 1 base and the J gene lost 5 bases, with 6 bases spanning the gap. This CDR3 region has 13 residues. Germline lookup yields CDR1 SGHNT and CDR2 YENEEA. The CDR3 nucleotides read TGTGCCAGCAGCTTAGGGGGCGATCAGCCCCAGCATTTT. Protein product: CASSLGGDQPQHF. The variable domain in full, with the rest retrieved from reference TRBV11-3 and TRBJ1-5, is EAGVVQSPRYKIIEKKQPVAFWCNPISGHNTLYWYLQNLGQGPELLIRYENEEAVDDSQLPKDRFSAERLKGVDSTLKIQPAELGDSAVYLCASSLGGDQPQHFGDGTRLSIL.

The rearrangement uses TRBV27 and TRBJ2-1; TRBD2 aligns across 11 bases. Germline lookup yields CDR1 MNHEY and CDR2 SMNVEV (reference sequence). With V trimmed by 5 bases and J by 9 bases, 12 bases remained unmatched. The CDR3 is 16 amino acids. CDR3 sequence (DNA): TGTGCCAGCAGTCCTCTTAGCGGGGGGGTTTCTTTTGAGCAGTTCTTC. It is translated as CASSPLSGGVSFEQFF.

This clone was recorded a few times. Additional DNA sequences in this sample encode the identical CDR3. V usage is TRBV28 and J usage is TRBJ2-5, with D perhaps TRBD1 (6 bases). Trimming removed 7 bases at V and 2 bases at J, with 8 bases between. The CDR3 has 12 amino acids. CDR1 is MDHEN and CDR2 is SYDVKM in the germline V gene. The CDR3 nucleotides read TGTGCCAGCACTGACAGGCAAGAGACCCAGTACTTC. It translates to CASTDRQETQYF.

There are a few counts of this clone. The V gene is TRBV6-6, the J gene TRBJ1-5; a possible D gene is TRBD1 (6 bases). The CDR3 sequence is 15 residues long. V lost 7 bases to trimming and J lost 2 bases, with 15 bases between them. Germline values: CDR1 MNHNY, CDR2 SVGAGI (reference sequence). The CDR3 sequence: CASTQDHRGNQPQHF. DNA for the CDR3: TGTGCCAGCACCCAGGACCACAGGGGCAATCAGCCCCAGCATTTT.

This chain links TRBV7-6 with TRBJ1-1; 8 bases align to TRBD1. After removal of 2 bases from V and 6 bases from J, the junction contained 11 bases not matched to a gene. The CDR3 is 16 residues long. CDR1 and CDR2 from the germline V gene are SGHVS and FNYEAQ. The CDR3, as DNA: TGTGCCAGCAGCTTATCACCAGGGGGCGCGGGAGCTGAAGCTTTCTTT. Translated, it gives CASSLSPGGAGAEAFF.

The chain joins TRBV10-3 to TRBJ2-3; 11 bases align to TRBD2. Germline lookup yields CDR1 ENHRY and CDR2 SYGVKD. This CDR3 region has 18 residues. V lost 3 bases and J lost 5; bases outside the gene matches: 13. CDR3 in DNA: TGTGCCATCAGTGAATTTAGCGGGAGGGCCATGATACAAGATACGCAGTATTTT. It translates to CAISEFSGRAMIQDTQYF.

This clone turned up a few times. Its ends do not fully match the called genes, so a read error is possible. This rearrangement joins TRBV6-4 to TRBJ2-1; TRBD2 matches at 9 bases. Germline V gene lookup returns CDR1 MRHNA and CDR2 SNTAGT. This CDR3 comprises 17 residues. CDR3 DNA sequence: TGTGCCAGCAGTGACGCTATATCAGCGGGAGGTTACAGTGAGCAGTTCTTC. This gives the protein CASSDAISAGGYSEQFF.

The V call is TRBV2, the J call TRBJ1-5; 8 nucleotides agree with TRBD1. Germline CDR1 SNHLY, CDR2 FYNNEI. V lost 3 bases, J lost 5 bases, and 9 bases stayed unmatched. The CDR3 covers 16 residues. The chain's CDR3 is CASSDAAGGLYQPQHF. The CDR3 DNA is TGTGCCAGCAGTGATGCGGCAGGGGGCTTGTATCAGCCCCAGCATTTT.

This chain joins TRBV6-5 and TRBJ1-2; 9 positions agree with TRBD1. The CDR3 has 15 amino acids. The germline gives CDR1 MNHEY, CDR2 SVGAGI. J gave up 2 bases and V 7 bases, and 8 bases lay outside the gene matches. The CDR3 bases are TGTGCCAGCACCGCGACAGGGGGTGCCAACTATGGCTACACCTTC. It yields the protein CASTATGGANYGYTF.